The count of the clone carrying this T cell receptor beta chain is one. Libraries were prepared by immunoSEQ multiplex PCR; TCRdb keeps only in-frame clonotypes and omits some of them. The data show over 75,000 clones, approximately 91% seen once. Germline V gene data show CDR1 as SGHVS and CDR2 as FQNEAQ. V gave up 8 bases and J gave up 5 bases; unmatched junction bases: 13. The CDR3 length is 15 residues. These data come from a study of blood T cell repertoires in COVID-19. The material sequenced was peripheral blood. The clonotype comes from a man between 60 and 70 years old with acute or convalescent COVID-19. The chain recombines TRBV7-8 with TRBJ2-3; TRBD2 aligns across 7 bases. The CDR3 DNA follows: TGTGCCAGCTGCATCTCGGCGGGAGTGGGAGATACGCAGTATTTT. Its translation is CASCISAGVGDTQYF.